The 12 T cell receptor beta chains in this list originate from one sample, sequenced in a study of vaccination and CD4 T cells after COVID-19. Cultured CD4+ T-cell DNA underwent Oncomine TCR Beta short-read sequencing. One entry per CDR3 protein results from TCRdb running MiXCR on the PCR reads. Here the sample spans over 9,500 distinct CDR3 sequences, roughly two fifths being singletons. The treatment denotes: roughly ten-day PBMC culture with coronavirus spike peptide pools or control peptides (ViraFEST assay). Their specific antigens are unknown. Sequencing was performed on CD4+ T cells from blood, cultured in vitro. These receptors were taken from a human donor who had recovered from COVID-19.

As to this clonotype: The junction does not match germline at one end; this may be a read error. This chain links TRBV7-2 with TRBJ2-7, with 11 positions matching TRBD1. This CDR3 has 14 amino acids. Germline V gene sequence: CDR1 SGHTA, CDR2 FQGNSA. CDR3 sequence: CASSNGQGANEQYF. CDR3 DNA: TGTGCTAGCAGCAACGGACAGGGGGCTAACGAGCAGTACTTC.

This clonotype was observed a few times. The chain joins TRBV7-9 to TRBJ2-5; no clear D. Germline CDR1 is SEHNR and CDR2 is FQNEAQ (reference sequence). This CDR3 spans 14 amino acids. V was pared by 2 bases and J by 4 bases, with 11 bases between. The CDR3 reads CASSLSRAGETQYF. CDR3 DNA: TGTGCCAGCAGCTTATCTAGAGCAGGAGAGACCCAGTACTTC.

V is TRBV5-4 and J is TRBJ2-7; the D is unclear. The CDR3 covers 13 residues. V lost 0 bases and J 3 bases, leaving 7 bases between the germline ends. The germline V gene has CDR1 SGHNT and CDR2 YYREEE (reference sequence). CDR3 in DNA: TGTGCCAGCAGCTTGGCGGTTTTCTACGAGCAGTACTTC. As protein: CASSLAVFYEQYF.

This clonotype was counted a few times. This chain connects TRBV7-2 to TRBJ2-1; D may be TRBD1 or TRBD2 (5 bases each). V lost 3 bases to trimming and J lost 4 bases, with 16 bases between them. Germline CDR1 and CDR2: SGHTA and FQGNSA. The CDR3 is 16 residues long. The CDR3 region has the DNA TGTGCCAGCAGCTTTACCGGGACGGAACTTTACAATGAGCAGTTCTTC. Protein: CASSFTGTELYNEQFF.

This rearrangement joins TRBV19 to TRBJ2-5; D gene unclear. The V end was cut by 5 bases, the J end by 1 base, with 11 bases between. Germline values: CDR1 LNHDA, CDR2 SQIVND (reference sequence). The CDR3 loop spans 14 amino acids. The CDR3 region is CASSPRHRQETQYF. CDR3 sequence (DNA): TGTGCCAGTAGTCCCCGACACCGCCAAGAGACCCAGTACTTC.

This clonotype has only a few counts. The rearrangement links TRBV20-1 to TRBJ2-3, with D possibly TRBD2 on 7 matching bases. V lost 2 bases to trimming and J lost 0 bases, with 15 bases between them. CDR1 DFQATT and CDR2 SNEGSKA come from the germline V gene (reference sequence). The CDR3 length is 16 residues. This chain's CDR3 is CSARTAGATSTDTQYF. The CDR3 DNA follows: TGCAGTGCTAGAACGGCGGGGGCTACGAGCACAGATACGCAGTATTTT.

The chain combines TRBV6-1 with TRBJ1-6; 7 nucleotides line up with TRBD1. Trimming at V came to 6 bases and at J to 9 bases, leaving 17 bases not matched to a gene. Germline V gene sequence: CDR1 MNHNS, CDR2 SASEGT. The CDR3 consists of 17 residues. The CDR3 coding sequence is TGTGCCAGCAGCTCGGGGGGACAGTTCAGACCCTTTTCACCCCTCCACTTT. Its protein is CASSSGGQFRPFSPLHF.

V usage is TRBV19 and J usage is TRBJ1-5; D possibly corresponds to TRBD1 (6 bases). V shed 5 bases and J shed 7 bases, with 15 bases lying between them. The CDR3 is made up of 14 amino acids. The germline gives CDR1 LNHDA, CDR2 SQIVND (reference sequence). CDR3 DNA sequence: TGTGCCAGTAGTCTGGGGGGCAGATTCCAGCCCCAGCATTTT. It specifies CASSLGGRFQPQHF.

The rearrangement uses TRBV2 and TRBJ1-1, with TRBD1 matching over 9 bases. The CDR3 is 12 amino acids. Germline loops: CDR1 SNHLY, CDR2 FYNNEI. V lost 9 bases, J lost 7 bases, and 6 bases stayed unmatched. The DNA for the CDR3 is TGTGCCAGGAACAGGGGGCTTGGTGAAGCTTTCTTT. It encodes CARNRGLGEAFF.

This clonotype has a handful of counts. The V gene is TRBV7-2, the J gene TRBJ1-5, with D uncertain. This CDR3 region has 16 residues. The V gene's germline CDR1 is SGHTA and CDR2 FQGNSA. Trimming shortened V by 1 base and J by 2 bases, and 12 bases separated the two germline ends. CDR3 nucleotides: TGTGCCAGCAGCTTAGTGTCGGGTTGGGGCAATCAGCCCCAGCATTTT. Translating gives CASSLVSGWGNQPQHF.

The CDR3 protein is CASSERGAPMGNQPQHF. The CDR3 DNA is TGTGCCAGCAGTGAAAGGGGGGCCCCAATGGGTAATCAGCCCCAGCATTTT. The chain has TRBV6-1 and TRBJ1-5; D is perhaps TRBD1 (6 bases). Trimming took off 2 bases at V and 4 bases at J, with 18 bases between the two ends. The CDR3 contains 17 residues. Germline-derived CDR1 and CDR2 are MNHNS and SASEGT.

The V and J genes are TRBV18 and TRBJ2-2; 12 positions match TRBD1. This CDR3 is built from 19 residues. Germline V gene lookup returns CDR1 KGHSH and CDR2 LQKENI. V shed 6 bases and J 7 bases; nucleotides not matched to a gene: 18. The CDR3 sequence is CASSLGQGAARRKNGELFF. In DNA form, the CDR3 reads TGTGCCAGCTCTTTGGGACAGGGGGCGGCCCGGAGGAAGAACGGGGAGCTGTTTTTT.